One sample yielded the 27 T cell receptor beta chains listed below, sequenced in a study of Ad26.COV2.S vaccination and SARS-CoV-2 variants. Documented treatment: roughly 18 received Ad26.COV2.S at low or high dose, single or two shots; about 5 received placebo; per-sample allocation not given. Day 63 following the first vaccine or placebo injection was when the samples were taken. Method: immunoSEQ multiplex PCR; TCRdb's copy keeps in-frame clones and lacks some. The sample lists roughly 700,000 clones; 89% were seen once. The sample here was peripheral blood, taken in a trial of Ad26.COV2.S vaccine versus placebo. Receptors originate from a person between 18 and 65 years old who received the Ad26.COV2.S COVID-19 vaccine or a placebo.

The chain employs TRBV24-1 and TRBJ2-3; D is perhaps TRBD2 (5 bases). Trimming shortened V by 4 bases and J by 0 bases, and 7 bases separated the two germline ends. The CDR3 loop spans 14 amino acids. CDR1 is KGHDR, CDR2 SFDVKD, per germline. The DNA of the CDR3 is TGTGCCACCAGTGAGGGAGCTAGCACAGATACGCAGTATTTT. As protein: CATSEGASTDTQYF.

This clone was counted only a few times. The V gene is TRBV27, the J gene TRBJ1-2; no reliable D call. This CDR3 contains 13 residues. V was trimmed by 4 bases and J by 6 bases, leaving 12 bases between them. Germline CDR1 reads MNHEY; CDR2 reads SMNVEV (reference sequence). The CDR3 loop reads CASSSSWGDGYTF. DNA for the CDR3: TGTGCCAGCAGTTCCTCATGGGGAGATGGCTACACCTTC.

V and J are TRBV6-4 and TRBJ2-3; D is undetermined. The CDR3 sequence is 11 residues long. Germline lookup yields CDR1 MRHNA and CDR2 SNTAGT. Trimming removed 7 bases from V and 3 bases from J, with 5 bases in between. CDR3: CASISTDTQYF. As DNA, the CDR3 is TGTGCCAGCATTAGTACAGATACGCAGTATTTT.

This sequence joins TRBV24-1 and TRBJ2-5, with D tentatively TRBD2 (6 bases). Germline values: CDR1 KGHDR, CDR2 SFDVKD. CDR3 size: 15 residues. V lost 3 bases to trimming and J lost 7 bases, with 17 bases between them. CDR3 sequence: CATSDPSGGEGTQYF. As DNA, the CDR3 is TGTGCCACCAGTGATCCTTCCGGGGGTGAGGGGACCCAGTACTTC.

This chain links TRBV18 with TRBJ2-3; D tentatively fits TRBD1 or TRBD2 (5 bases each). V dropped 4 bases and J dropped 3 bases, with 5 bases sitting between them. CDR3 size: 12 residues. Germline loops: CDR1 KGHSH, CDR2 LQKENI. This chain's CDR3 is CASSRGTDTQYF. CDR3 DNA: TGTGCCAGCTCACGGGGGACAGATACGCAGTATTTT.

The chain carries TRBV7-2 and TRBJ2-1; D unresolved. The CDR3 has 11 amino acids. The germline gives CDR1 SGHTA, CDR2 FQGNSA. Trimming pared 1 base from V and 8 bases from J, leaving 3 bases between. The CDR3 DNA reads as TGTGCCAGCAGCTTAGGGCATGAGCAGTTCTTC. Encoded protein: CASSLGHEQFF.

V gene TRBV6-2 or TRBV6-3 combines with J gene TRBJ2-1; TRBD2 might be the D (5 bases). The length of the CDR3 is 16 residues. From germline, CDR1 is MNHEY and CDR2 SVGEGT. V lost 4 bases and J 4 bases, leaving 17 bases between the germline ends. CDR3 sequence: CASSWALAQNYNEQFF. DNA for the CDR3: TGTGCCAGCAGTTGGGCCCTAGCCCAAAATTACAATGAGCAGTTCTTC.

The chain couples TRBV7-6 to TRBJ2-2, with D maybe TRBD1 (6 bases). Per the germline V gene, CDR1 is SGHVS and CDR2 is FNYEAQ. V gave up 3 bases and J gave up 7 bases, with 15 bases separating them. There are 15 residues in the CDR3. CDR3: CASSFTGIRGGELFF. The CDR3 DNA reads as TGTGCCAGCAGCTTCACAGGGATAAGGGGCGGGGAGCTGTTTTTT. Filled out from reference TRBV7-6 and TRBJ2-2, the complete variable domain reads GAGVSQSPRYKVTKRGQDVALRCDPISGHVSLYWYRQALGQGPEFLTYFNYEAQQDKSGLPNDRFSAERPEGSISTLTIQRTEQRDSAMYRCASSFTGIRGGELFFGEGSRLTVL.

Worth noting for this clone: The same CDR3 arises from other DNA sequences in this sample as well. The chain recombines TRBV30 with TRBJ2-5; 7 bases map to TRBD2. Looked up from germline, CDR1 is GTSNPN and CDR2 is SVGIG (reference sequence). Trimming removed 0 bases from V and 1 base from J; junction bases left unmatched: 2. CDR3 size: 14 residues. The CDR3 loop is CAWSVRGVQETQYF. In DNA, the CDR3 is TGTGCCTGGAGTGTACGGGGGGTCCAAGAGACCCAGTACTTC.

This chain connects TRBV6-6 to TRBJ2-7, with 8 bases lining up with TRBD2. This CDR3 has 14 amino acids. The V gene's germline CDR1 is MNHNY and CDR2 SVGAGI (reference sequence). The V gene end was trimmed by 7 bases and the J gene end by 7 bases; junction bases not matched to a gene: 12. CDR3 bases: TGTGCCAGCACGTTCCGGGAGGGGACGGGGGAGCAGTACTTC. Protein sequence: CASTFREGTGEQYF.

The chain is built from TRBV30 and TRBJ1-1; D is unresolved. Between the trimmed V and J ends, which lost 1 base and 3 bases, there was a span of 12 bases. This CDR3 comprises 14 residues. Germline lookup yields CDR1 GTSNPN and CDR2 SVGIG (reference sequence). The CDR3: CAWSDYGPDTEAFF. The CDR3 bases are TGTGCCTGGAGTGACTACGGACCGGACACTGAAGCTTTCTTT.

This chain connects TRBV19 to TRBJ1-2; D is ambiguous. Trimming removed 4 bases from V and 5 bases from J, with 8 bases in between. Per the germline V gene, CDR1 is LNHDA and CDR2 is SQIVND (reference sequence). This CDR3 contains 12 residues. The DNA for the CDR3 is TGTGCCAGTAGTAATGCGGGTTATGGCTACACCTTC. It translates to CASSNAGYGYTF.

The count of this clone is one. V gene TRBV27 combines with J gene TRBJ1-5, with TRBD1 as a possible D gene (5 bases). The ends were cut back, 1 base at V and 0 bases at J, with 7 bases in the middle. CDR1 MNHEY and CDR2 SMNVEV come from the germline V gene (reference sequence). The CDR3 has 15 amino acids. As DNA, the CDR3 is TGTGCCAGCAGTTTATGGGGGATTAGCAATCAGCCCCAGCATTTT. Amino acids: CASSLWGISNQPQHF.

The chain couples TRBV19 to TRBJ1-1, with D uncertain. V was shortened by 3 bases and J by 6 bases, with 5 bases between the two germline ends. The germline CDR1 and CDR2 sequences are LNHDA and SQIVND (reference sequence). The CDR3 has 11 amino acids. The CDR3 region has the DNA TGTGCCAGTAGTATGGGTTCTGAAGCTTTCTTT. It is translated as CASSMGSEAFF. The whole variable domain, remainder taken from reference TRBV19 and TRBJ1-1, is DGGITQSPKYLFRKEGQNVTLSCEQNLNHDAMYWYRQDPGQGLRLIYYSQIVNDFQKGDIAEGYSVSREKKESFPLTVTSAQKNPTAFYLCASSMGSEAFFGQGTRLTVV.

The rearrangement links TRBV2 to TRBJ1-1; D ambiguous. Germline CDR1 SNHLY, CDR2 FYNNEI. The CDR3 spans 14 residues. Trimming took off 5 bases at V and 1 base at J, with 11 bases between the two ends. The CDR3 loop is CASSILPSNTEAFF. DNA of the CDR3: TGTGCCAGCAGTATCCTCCCATCGAACACTGAAGCTTTCTTT. The entire variable domain, with the rest obtained from reference TRBV2 and TRBJ1-1, is as follows: EPEVTQTPSHQVTQMGQEVILRCVPISNHLYFYWYRQILGQKVEFLVSFYNNEISEKSEIFDDQFSVERPDGSNFTLKIRSTKLEDSAMYFCASSILPSNTEAFFGQGTRLTVV.

The chain links TRBV30 to TRBJ1-5, with a tentative D call TRBD1 (6 bases). The CDR3 has 16 amino acids. The V and J ends lost 0 bases and 0 bases respectively, with 12 bases between them. The germline V gene has CDR1 GTSNPN and CDR2 SVGIG (reference sequence). Here the CDR3 DNA reads TGTGCCTGGAGTGTTCCCGGGGGCTATAGCAATCAGCCCCAGCATTTT. Translating gives CAWSVPGGYSNQPQHF.

This clone was seen once. The J gene is TRBJ2-3, the V gene TRBV6-2 or TRBV6-3; 10 nucleotides align to TRBD1. The CDR3 sequence is 12 residues long. CDR1 and CDR2 from the germline V gene are MNHEY and SVGEGT. Trimming took 0 bases from V and 14 from J; bases not matched to a gene: 2. The CDR3 reads CASSYSGQGGYF. The CDR3 nucleotides read TGTGCCAGCAGTTACTCCGGACAGGGGGGGTATTTT.

The CDR3 region has the DNA TGTGCCAGCAGCCAGGGGGGGAAGTACAATGAGCAGTTCTTC. It encodes CASSQGGKYNEQFF. This chain joins TRBV3-1 (or the pseudogene TRBV3-2) and TRBJ2-1; 7 bases are a match to TRBD2. V shed 3 bases, J shed 4 bases, and the junction held 3 bases outside the gene matches. Germline V gene lookup returns CDR1 LGHDT and CDR2 YNNKEL (reference sequence). There are 14 residues in the CDR3.

V and J are TRBV27 and TRBJ2-7, with D possibly TRBD1 on 5 matching bases. Germline assignment: CDR1 MNHEY and CDR2 SMNVEV (reference sequence). CDR3 length: 13 amino acids. With 3 bases removed from V and 1 base from J, the gap between germline ends came to 7 bases. The CDR3 here is CASSFTGSYEQYF. DNA for the CDR3: TGTGCCAGCAGTTTCACAGGTTCCTACGAGCAGTACTTC.

V gene TRBV29-1 combines with J gene TRBJ2-1; 8 nucleotides agree with TRBD2. The ends lost 3 bases at V and 3 bases at J; junction bases unmatched: 4. Germline V lookup: CDR1 SQVTM, CDR2 ANQGSEA. This CDR3 has 14 residues. The CDR3 bases are TGCAGCGTTGATGGACTAGCCGGCTACAATGAGCAGTTCTTC. The encoded protein is CSVDGLAGYNEQFF.

In this sample, this clone turned up once. The chain has TRBV3-1 (or the pseudogene TRBV3-2) and TRBJ1-1; 9 nucleotides match TRBD1. The CDR3 sequence is 20 residues long. In germline, CDR1 is LGHDT, CDR2 YNNKEL (reference sequence). Germline trimming cut 4 bases from V and 1 base from J; bases unmatched to any gene: 19. CDR3 coding DNA: TGTGCCAGCAGCCCCTTCTTACAGGGGGCGCGTGATCAACGGAACACTGAAGCTTTCTTT. Protein: CASSPFLQGARDQRNTEAFF.

This sequence joins TRBV27 and TRBJ2-5, with D possibly being TRBD2 (5 bases). Trimming shortened V by 2 bases and J by 2 bases, and 9 bases separated the two germline ends. This CDR3 is 14 amino acids long. CDR1 is MNHEY, CDR2 SMNVEV, per germline (reference sequence). CDR3 DNA: TGTGCCAGCAGTTTAAGTTGGACTCAAGAGACCCAGTACTTC. Protein sequence: CASSLSWTQETQYF.

This chain connects TRBV4-3 to TRBJ1-2; TRBD1 might be the D (5 bases). Trimming shortened V by 6 bases and J by 8 bases, and 19 bases separated the two germline ends. Germline loops: CDR1 LGHNA, CDR2 YSLEER. The CDR3 has 14 amino acids. CDR3 sequence: CASSPRGATVGYTF. CDR3 nucleotide sequence: TGCGCCAGCAGTCCGAGGGGCGCGACGGTAGGCTACACCTTC.

This chain uses TRBV5-1 with TRBJ2-6; no clear D. Looked up from germline, CDR1 is SGHRS and CDR2 is YFSETQ. The CDR3 is 19 amino acids. The V gene lost 1 base and the J gene lost 0 bases, with 17 bases spanning the gap. The CDR3 bases are TGCGCCAGCAGCTTGTGGGTCGCCCTCTCCCCCTCTGGGGCCAACGTCCTGACTTTC. It is translated as CASSLWVALSPSGANVLTF. The full variable domain, with the rest looked up from reference TRBV5-1 and TRBJ2-6, is KAGVTQTPRYLIKTRGQQVTLSCSPISGHRSVSWYQQTPGQGLQFLFEYFSETQRNKGNFPGRFSGRQFSNSRSEMNVSTLELGDSALYLCASSLWVALSPSGANVLTFGAGSRLTVL.

The chain has TRBV19 and TRBJ1-6, with 10 bases that match TRBD1. CDR1 LNHDA and CDR2 SQIVND come from the germline V gene (reference sequence). The CDR3 sequence is 15 residues long. V lost 9 bases to trimming and J lost 5 bases; unmatched junction nucleotides: 7. This CDR3 is CASLGGQGDNSPLHF. The CDR3 DNA is TGTGCCAGCCTTGGTGGACAGGGGGATAATTCACCCCTCCACTTT.

The chain has TRBV7-2 and TRBJ2-5; a weak D match, TRBD1 (5 bases). The CDR3 extends over 14 amino acids. From germline, CDR1 is SGHTA and CDR2 FQGNSA. V was shortened by 2 bases and J by 1 base, with 8 bases between the two germline ends. The CDR3 protein is CASSLYRSQETQYF. CDR3 DNA: TGTGCCAGCAGCTTATACAGGAGCCAAGAGACCCAGTACTTC.

A few counts support this clone. This rearrangement joins TRBV7-9 to TRBJ2-7; no definite D call. Germline CDR1 is SEHNR and CDR2 is FQNEAQ (reference sequence). V lost 1 base and J 1 base, leaving 11 bases between the germline ends. The CDR3 runs to 15 residues. CDR3 bases: TGTGCCAGCAGCTTAGAGGGCGGATTTTCCTACGAGCAGTACTTC. As protein: CASSLEGGFSYEQYF.